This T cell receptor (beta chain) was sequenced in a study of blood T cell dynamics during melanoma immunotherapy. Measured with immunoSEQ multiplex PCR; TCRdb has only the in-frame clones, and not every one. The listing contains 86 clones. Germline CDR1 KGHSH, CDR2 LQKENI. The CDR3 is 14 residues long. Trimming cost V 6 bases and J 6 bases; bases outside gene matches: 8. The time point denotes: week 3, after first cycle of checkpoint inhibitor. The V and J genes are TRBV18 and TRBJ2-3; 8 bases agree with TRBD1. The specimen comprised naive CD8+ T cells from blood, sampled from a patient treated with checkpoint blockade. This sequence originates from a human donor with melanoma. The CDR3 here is CASSHTGGFDTQYF. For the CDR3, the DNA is TGTGCCAGCTCTCACACAGGGGGATTTGATACGCAGTATTTT.